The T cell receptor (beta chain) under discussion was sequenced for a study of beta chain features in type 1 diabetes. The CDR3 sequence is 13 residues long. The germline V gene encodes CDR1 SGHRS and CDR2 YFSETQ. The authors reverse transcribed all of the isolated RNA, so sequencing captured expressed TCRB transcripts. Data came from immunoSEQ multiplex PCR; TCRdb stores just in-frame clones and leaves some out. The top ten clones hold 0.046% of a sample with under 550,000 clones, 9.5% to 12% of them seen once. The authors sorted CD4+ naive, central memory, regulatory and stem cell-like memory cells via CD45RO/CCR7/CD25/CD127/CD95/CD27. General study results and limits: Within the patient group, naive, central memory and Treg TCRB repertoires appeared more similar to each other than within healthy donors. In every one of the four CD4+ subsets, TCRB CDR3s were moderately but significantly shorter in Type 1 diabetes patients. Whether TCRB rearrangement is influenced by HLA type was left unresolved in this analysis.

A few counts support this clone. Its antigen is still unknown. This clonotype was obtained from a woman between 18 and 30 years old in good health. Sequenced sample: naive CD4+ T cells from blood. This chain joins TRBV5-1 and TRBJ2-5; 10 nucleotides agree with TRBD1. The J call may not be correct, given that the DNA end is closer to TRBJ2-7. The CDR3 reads CASMGQGLDEQYF. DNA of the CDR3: TGCGCCAGCATGGGACAGGGGCTCGACGAGCAGTACTTC.